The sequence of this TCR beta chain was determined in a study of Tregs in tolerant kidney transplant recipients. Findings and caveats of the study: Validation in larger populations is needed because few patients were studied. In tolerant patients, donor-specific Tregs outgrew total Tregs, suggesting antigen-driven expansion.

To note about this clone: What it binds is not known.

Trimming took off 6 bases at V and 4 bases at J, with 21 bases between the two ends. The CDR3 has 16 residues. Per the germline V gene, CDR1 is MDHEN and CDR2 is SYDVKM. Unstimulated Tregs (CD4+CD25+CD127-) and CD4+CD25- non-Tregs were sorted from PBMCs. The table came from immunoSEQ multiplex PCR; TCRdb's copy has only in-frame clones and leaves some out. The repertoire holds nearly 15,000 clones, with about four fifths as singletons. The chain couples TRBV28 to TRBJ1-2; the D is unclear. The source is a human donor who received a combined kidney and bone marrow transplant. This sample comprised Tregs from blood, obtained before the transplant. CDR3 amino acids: CASRRLSQRPLYGYTF. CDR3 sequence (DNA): TGTGCCAGCAGGCGGTTGAGTCAACGTCCCCTCTATGGCTACACCTTC.